This T cell receptor (beta chain) came from a study of cytomegalovirus exposure and HLA in healthy donors. Across the whole study: In a previous analysis, some 110 million unique TCR beta sequences were found from 150 million to 200 million T cells. Study-wide results and caveats: Highest at DRB1 and lowest at HLA-C, TCR association rates differed among HLA loci in a later analysis.

On this clone: What it binds is unknown.

PCR used 60 Vbeta primers and 13 Jbeta primers. The data were produced by immunoSEQ multiplex PCR, yet TCRdb's version contains in-frame clones alone and is incomplete. The sample consists of roughly 190,000 clones, about four fifths of them appearing once. Material for sequencing was PBMCs. The source of this sequence is a girl under 18 in good health and CMV-seropositive.

Written as DNA, the CDR3 is TGTGCCAGCAGCCCTATAATGGAGGACTACACAGATACGCAGTATTTT. Translated: CASSPIMEDYTDTQYF. The genes are TRBV11-3 and TRBJ2-3, with D tentatively TRBD2 (6 bases). Germline values: CDR1 SGHNT, CDR2 YENEEA. CDR3 length equals 16 residues. Trimming shortened V by 5 bases and J by 2 bases, and 17 bases separated the two germline ends. Complete variable domain (other parts from reference TRBV11-3 and TRBJ2-3): EAGVVQSPRYKIIEKKQPVAFWCNPISGHNTLYWYLQNLGQGPELLIRYENEEAVDDSQLPKDRFSAERLKGVDSTLKIQPAELGDSAVYLCASSPIMEDYTDTQYFGPGTRLTVL.